The TCR beta chain under discussion was sequenced for a study of T cells after somatic rescue of genetic block. The data were produced by immunoSEQ multiplex PCR, yet TCRdb's version contains in-frame clones alone and is incomplete. Here the sample spans approximately 14,000 clones, approximately 71% being singletons. CDR1 and CDR2 from the germline V gene are ENHRY and SYGVKD. CDR3 length: 16 amino acids. V lost 0 bases and J lost 9, with 18 bases in between. The source of this sequence is a man between 18 and 35 years old. The V call is TRBV10-3, the J call TRBJ2-4; TRBD1 might be the D (6 bases). Sequenced input: peripheral blood mononuclear cells (PBMCs). CDR3 amino acids: CAISESRAGELRIQYF. The CDR3 bases are TGTGCCATCAGTGAGTCGAGGGCAGGGGAGTTGCGCATTCAGTACTTC.